The next 31 T cell receptor beta chains were all read from a single sample in a study of blood T cell repertoires in COVID-19. This table comes from immunoSEQ multiplex PCR, and its TCRdb copy is limited to in-frame clones, with some not included. The sample yields 200,000 to 250,000 clones, 70% to 90% seen once. Source material: peripheral blood. All receptors derive from a woman in her seventies with COVID-19, enrolled during active disease.

The V and J genes are TRBV6-6 and TRBJ1-3; D is unclear. The V gene lost 1 base and the J gene lost 3 bases, with 10 bases spanning the gap. The germline gives CDR1 MNHNY, CDR2 SVGAGI (reference sequence). The CDR3 contains 15 residues. The CDR3 bases are TGTGCCAGCAGTTACTTCCGGGAAAATGGAAACACCATATATTTT. Protein: CASSYFRENGNTIYF.

The chain employs TRBV11-2 and TRBJ1-5; D may be TRBD1 (6 bases). V dropped 6 bases and J dropped 0 bases, with 15 bases sitting between them. CDR3 length equals 16 residues. Germline CDR1 SGHAT, CDR2 FQNNGV. CDR3: CASRPSGGSSNQPQHF. For the CDR3, the DNA is TGTGCCAGCAGGCCCAGTGGGGGCAGTAGCAATCAGCCCCAGCATTTT.

As DNA, the CDR3 is TGTGCCAGCAGCTTGTCTAGCGGGGGCATTGGCAATGAGCAGTTCTTC. As protein: CASSLSSGGIGNEQFF. The rearrangement links TRBV7-2 to TRBJ2-1; 10 bases match TRBD2. The V gene's germline CDR1 is SGHTA and CDR2 FQGNSA. The CDR3 runs 16 residues. After removal of 3 bases from V and 6 bases from J, the junction contained 8 bases not matched to a gene.

V gene TRBV5-1 combines with J gene TRBJ1-1; unclear D gene. There are 13 residues in the CDR3. The V end was cut by 4 bases, the J end by 1 base, with 8 bases between. The germline V gene has CDR1 SGHRS and CDR2 YFSETQ. The CDR3 DNA follows: TGCGCCAGCAGCGTAGAGAGGAACACTGAAGCTTTCTTT. The encoded protein is CASSVERNTEAFF.

This clone was found once. This chain links TRBV7-9 with TRBJ2-7; 8 positions match TRBD2. Germline CDR1 SEHNR, CDR2 FQNEAQ (reference sequence). The length of the CDR3 is 16 residues. With V trimmed by 1 base and J by 1 base, 6 bases remained unmatched. In nucleotides, the CDR3 is TGTGCCAGCAGCTTAGTGGGCCGGGGGGGTTCCTACGAGCAGTACTTC. The encoded protein is CASSLVGRGGSYEQYF.

The chain employs TRBV27 and TRBJ1-1; 11 bases line up with TRBD1. Looked up from germline, CDR1 is MNHEY and CDR2 is SMNVEV (reference sequence). The CDR3 runs to 14 residues. V shed 8 bases, J shed 6 bases, and the junction held 8 bases outside the gene matches. CDR3 DNA sequence: TGTGCCAGCTGGACCGGGACAGGGGGTCCTGAAGCTTTCTTT. The encoded protein is CASWTGTGGPEAFF.

This clone came up once. V is TRBV11-2 and J is TRBJ1-3; 7 bases map to TRBD1. The CDR3 has 15 amino acids. V lost 4 bases and J lost 0; bases outside the gene matches: 3. In germline, CDR1 is SGHAT, CDR2 FQNNGV. The CDR3 DNA is TGTGCCAGCAGCTCGGGACAGAGCTCTGGAAACACCATATATTTT. Protein product: CASSSGQSSGNTIYF.

CDR3 nucleotide sequence: TGCAGCGTTGAAAGCGGGGGACAGGAAGCTTTCTTT. Its translation: CSVESGGQEAFF. V gene TRBV29-1 combines with J gene TRBJ1-1; 7 bases are shared with TRBD1. The CDR3 totals 12 residues. Germline values: CDR1 SQVTM, CDR2 ANQGSEA. The V segment lost 2 bases and the J segment 8 bases; nucleotides outside the gene matches: 5.

This chain links TRBV10-3 with TRBJ2-1, with no clear D. Per germline, CDR1 ENHRY and CDR2 SYGVKD. With 11 bases removed from V and 4 bases from J, the gap between germline ends came to 9 bases. The CDR3 has 11 residues. CDR3 DNA sequence: TGTGCCGTCAACAAGTACAATGAGCAGTTCTTC. This gives the protein CAVNKYNEQFF.

This sequence joins TRBV7-9 and TRBJ2-5, with 7 nucleotides matching TRBD1. Germline values: CDR1 SEHNR, CDR2 FQNEAQ (reference sequence). The trim removed 5 bases at V and 0 bases at J, leaving 3 bases unmatched. CDR3 length: 14 amino acids. The CDR3 sequence: CASSPDRDQETQYF. CDR3 sequence (DNA): TGTGCCAGCAGCCCCGACAGGGACCAAGAGACCCAGTACTTC. The full variable domain, rest sourced from reference TRBV7-9 and TRBJ2-5, is DTGVSQNPRHKITKRGQNVTFRCDPISEHNRLYWYRQTLGQGPEFLTYFQNEAQLEKSRLLSDRFSAERPKGSFSTLEIQRTEQGDSAMYLCASSPDRDQETQYFGPGTRLLVL.

This chain joins TRBV7-9 and TRBJ2-2, with TRBD1 matching 7 bases. CDR1 and CDR2 from the germline V gene are SEHNR and FQNEAQ (reference sequence). CDR3 length equals 14 residues. Trimming took 6 bases from V and 3 from J; bases not matched to a gene: 4. CDR3 coding DNA: TGTGCCAGCAGATCTACAGGGGACACCGGGGAGCTGTTTTTT. Protein sequence: CASRSTGDTGELFF.

V gene TRBV7-9 combines with J gene TRBJ1-6; perhaps TRBD1 as D (6 bases). The germline gives CDR1 SEHNR, CDR2 FQNEAQ (reference sequence). The CDR3 length is 17 residues. V was clipped by 4 bases and J by 0 bases, with 13 bases between them. The CDR3, as DNA: TGTGCCAGCAGCTCCGGGACAATTACCTCCTATAATTCACCCCTCCACTTT. This sequence encodes CASSSGTITSYNSPLHF.

The J gene is TRBJ2-1, the V gene TRBV7-6, with D possibly TRBD1 on 5 matching bases. There are 16 residues in the CDR3. V was shortened by 2 bases and J by 2 bases, with 13 bases between the two germline ends. Germline-derived CDR1 and CDR2 are SGHVS and FNYEAQ. CDR3 residues: CASSLNPGATYNEQFF. CDR3 coding DNA: TGTGCCAGCAGCTTAAATCCTGGGGCCACCTACAATGAGCAGTTCTTC. Combining the CDR3 with reference TRBV7-6 and TRBJ2-1 gives the whole variable domain GAGVSQSPRYKVTKRGQDVALRCDPISGHVSLYWYRQALGQGPEFLTYFNYEAQQDKSGLPNDRFSAERPEGSISTLTIQRTEQRDSAMYRCASSLNPGATYNEQFFGPGTRLTVL.

J is TRBJ1-2 and V is TRBV5-1, with 8 bases lining up with TRBD1. V shed 4 bases and J 4 bases; nucleotides not matched to a gene: 3. The germline CDR1 and CDR2 sequences are SGHRS and YFSETQ. The CDR3 is 13 residues long. The CDR3 protein is CASSHGQGYGYTF. CDR3 in DNA: TGCGCCAGCAGCCATGGACAGGGCTATGGCTACACCTTC. Drawing the rest from reference TRBV5-1 and TRBJ1-2, the complete variable domain is KAGVTQTPRYLIKTRGQQVTLSCSPISGHRSVSWYQQTPGQGLQFLFEYFSETQRNKGNFPGRFSGRQFSNSRSEMNVSTLELGDSALYLCASSHGQGYGYTFGSGTRLTVV.

The CDR3: CASSPISGQDYGYTF. The CDR3 DNA follows: TGTGCCAGCTCACCGATATCGGGACAAGACTATGGCTACACCTTC. The V call is TRBV18, the J call TRBJ1-2, with TRBD1 as a possible D gene (6 bases). V lost 3 bases, J lost 3 bases, and 14 bases lay in between. This CDR3 spans 15 amino acids. Germline V gives CDR1 KGHSH, CDR2 LQKENI.

CDR3 DNA sequence: TGTGCCAGCAGCTATGACAGCCAGAACACTGAAGCTTTCTTT. Protein: CASSYDSQNTEAFF. The chain links TRBV7-2 to TRBJ1-1, with D possibly TRBD1 on 5 matching bases. V was clipped by 4 bases and J by 1 base, with 10 bases between them. This CDR3 spans 14 amino acids. In germline, CDR1 is SGHTA, CDR2 FQGNSA.

This clone was counted once. The DNA of the CDR3 is TGTGCCAGCACTCTAAATCGGGGGAGCTCCTACAATGAGCAGTTCTTC. Amino acids: CASTLNRGSSYNEQFF. The chain links TRBV7-2 to TRBJ2-1, with D tentatively TRBD2 (6 bases). The CDR3 runs to 16 residues. Germline-derived CDR1 and CDR2 are SGHTA and FQGNSA. V lost 7 bases, J lost 0 bases, and 16 bases lay in between.

This sequence joins TRBV7-9 and TRBJ1-2, with 7 bases identical to TRBD1. The CDR3 has 13 amino acids. Germline V gene data show CDR1 as SEHNR and CDR2 as FQNEAQ (reference sequence). With V trimmed by 3 bases and J by 3 bases, 1 base remained unmatched. CDR3 DNA sequence: TGTGCCAGCAGCTTCACAGGGGACTATGGCTACACCTTC. Protein: CASSFTGDYGYTF. Full variable domain (outside the CDR3, taken from reference TRBV7-9 and TRBJ1-2): DTGVSQNPRHKITKRGQNVTFRCDPISEHNRLYWYRQTLGQGPEFLTYFQNEAQLEKSRLLSDRFSAERPKGSFSTLEIQRTEQGDSAMYLCASSFTGDYGYTFGSGTRLTVV.

The V call is TRBV11-2, the J call TRBJ1-4, with 8 bases identical to TRBD1. The trim removed 2 bases at V and 7 bases at J, leaving 6 bases unmatched. The CDR3 runs 15 residues. Germline assignment: CDR1 SGHAT and CDR2 FQNNGV. The chain's CDR3 is CASSLNPGGSEKLFF. CDR3 coding DNA: TGTGCCAGCAGCTTAAACCCAGGGGGCAGTGAAAAACTGTTTTTT.

The chain is built from TRBV19 and TRBJ2-5; TRBD2 aligns across 11 bases. Per the germline V gene, CDR1 is LNHDA and CDR2 is SQIVND (reference sequence). This CDR3 comprises 14 residues. V shed 4 bases, J shed 3 bases, and the junction held 1 base outside the gene matches. The chain's CDR3 is CASSRGLAEETQYF. The CDR3 DNA sequence: TGTGCCAGTAGTAGGGGACTAGCGGAAGAGACCCAGTACTTC.

The gene calls are TRBV5-4 and TRBJ2-1, with 9 bases that match TRBD2. There are 18 residues in the CDR3. Germline CDR1 reads SGHNT; CDR2 reads YYREEE (reference sequence). The J segment lost 7 bases and the V segment lost 1 base, leaving 15 bases of the junction unmatched. The DNA for the CDR3 is TGTGCCAGCAGCTTGAACATCTGGCGGGGGGGAAGATGGAATGAGCAGTTCTTC. It yields the protein CASSLNIWRGGRWNEQFF.

The rearrangement links TRBV7-3 to TRBJ1-6; maybe TRBD1 (6 bases). Trimming pared 5 bases from V and 7 bases from J, leaving 9 bases between. The CDR3 runs 13 residues. Germline loops: CDR1 SGHTA, CDR2 FQGTGA. CDR3 sequence reads: CASSPQGNSPLHF. The CDR3 DNA reads TGTGCCAGCAGCCCTCAGGGGAATTCACCCCTCCACTTT.

The chain couples TRBV12-2 to TRBJ2-5; the DNA was not compared with TRBD2, the D call given in the table. TRBV12-2 is marked as a pseudogene. CDR3 length: 17 residues. As DNA, the CDR3 is TGTGCAAGTCGCTTAGCCGAACGCGGGAGAAGGCAAGAGACCCAGTACTTC. Amino acids: CASRLAERGRRQETQYF.

This clone appeared a few times. The chain uses TRBV19 and TRBJ2-3; 9 nucleotides match TRBD2. Germline V gives CDR1 LNHDA, CDR2 SQIVND (reference sequence). CDR3 length: 16 residues. V shed 1 base, J shed 1 base, and the junction held 3 bases outside the gene matches. CDR3 DNA: TGTGCCAGTAGTATAGCTAGCGGGAAAGGCACAGATACGCAGTATTTT. It codes for CASSIASGKGTDTQYF.

This rearrangement joins TRBV7-2 to TRBJ1-5; the match to TRBD1 covers 11 bases. The CDR3 totals 19 residues. V was clipped by 2 bases and J by 0 bases; unmatched bases: 9. Germline-derived CDR1 and CDR2 are SGHTA and FQGNSA. For the CDR3, the DNA is TGTGCCAGCAGCTTACGGGGGACAGGGGGACATTATAGCAATCAGCCCCAGCATTTT. It specifies CASSLRGTGGHYSNQPQHF.

V usage is TRBV4-1 and J usage is TRBJ2-2, with 15 positions matching TRBD2. The CDR3 is made up of 17 amino acids. CDR1 is MGHRA and CDR2 is YSYEKL in the germline V gene. Trimming removed 5 bases from V and 4 bases from J; junction bases left unmatched: 5. Here the CDR3 reads CASSVGLAGGPTGELFF. Here the CDR3 DNA reads TGCGCCAGCAGCGTGGGACTAGCGGGGGGACCCACCGGGGAGCTGTTTTTT.

The CDR3 sequence: CASSQAQDSNYGYTF. The DNA of the CDR3 is TGTGCCAGCAGCCAAGCCCAGGATTCTAACTATGGCTACACCTTC. The chain recombines TRBV3-1 (or the pseudogene TRBV3-2) with TRBJ1-2; D not resolved. V was trimmed by 1 base and J by 0 bases, leaving 9 bases between them. The germline V gene encodes CDR1 LGHDT and CDR2 YNNKEL (reference sequence). The CDR3 has 15 amino acids.

This chain joins TRBV5-6 and TRBJ1-6; no reliable D call. The V end lost 0 bases, the J end lost 3 bases, and 7 bases lay between the germline ends. This CDR3 region has 15 residues. The V gene's germline CDR1 is SGHDT and CDR2 YYEEEE. CDR3 in amino acids: CASSLGHNYNSPLHF. The CDR3 DNA is TGTGCCAGCAGCTTGGGACACAACTATAATTCACCCCTCCACTTT.

The gene calls are TRBV2 and TRBJ1-4, with 7 positions matching TRBD1. CDR3 length: 16 amino acids. The germline V gene has CDR1 SNHLY and CDR2 FYNNEI. The V segment lost 2 bases and the J segment 8 bases; nucleotides outside the gene matches: 11. Here the CDR3 reads CASSEFVGGGGEKLFF. The CDR3 region has the DNA TGTGCCAGCAGTGAATTCGTAGGAGGGGGCGGGGAAAAACTGTTTTTT.

J is TRBJ1-1 and V is TRBV24-1; TRBD1 matches at 11 bases. This CDR3 has 14 amino acids. Germline CDR1 and CDR2: KGHDR and SFDVKD. J gave up 6 bases and V 7 bases, and 6 bases lay outside the gene matches. The CDR3 is CATRSGQGDSEAFF. CDR3 in DNA: TGTGCCACCAGATCGGGACAGGGGGACTCTGAAGCTTTCTTT.

The chain is built from TRBV19 and TRBJ1-1; TRBD1 is a possible D gene (5 bases). V lost 5 bases, J lost 3 bases, and 10 bases lay in between. There are 13 residues in the CDR3. CDR1 is LNHDA and CDR2 is SQIVND in the germline V gene (reference sequence). This CDR3 reads CASSASRDTEAFF. The CDR3 DNA reads TGTGCCAGTAGTGCCTCCAGGGACACTGAAGCTTTCTTT.